One sample yielded the 17 T cell receptor beta chains listed below, sequenced in a study of cytomegalovirus exposure and HLA in healthy donors. The PCR ran on 60 Vbeta and 13 Jbeta primers. Here immunoSEQ multiplex PCR was the method, and the copy in TCRdb shows in-frame clones only, minus some. The profile covers some 130,000 clones, with less than 80% appearing a single time and 6.5% taken by the ten largest. Sequenced: PBMCs. The receptor set was obtained from a man aged 35 to 55 in good health and CMV-seropositive.

As for this clone: The junction and the germline gene differ at one end; a read error may be behind it. This chain uses TRBV20-1 with TRBJ1-2; unclear D gene. Germline V gene sequence: CDR1 DFQATT, CDR2 SNEGSKA (reference sequence). The CDR3 loop spans 10 amino acids. As DNA, the CDR3 is TGCAGTGCTAGGGGCAGGCCCACCGTTTTC. This sequence encodes CSARGRPTVF.

This clone showed up just a few times. The CDR3 DNA reads as TGTGCCAGCAGCCCGACAGGGTCTCCGACTGAAGCTTTCTTT. It yields the protein CASSPTGSPTEAFF. The chain links TRBV7-3 to TRBJ1-1; 7 bases align to TRBD1. CDR1 SGHTA and CDR2 FQGTGA come from the germline V gene. The V and J ends lost 5 bases and 5 bases, in that order; junction bases with no gene match: 8. The CDR3 is 14 amino acids.

The rearrangement links TRBV5-6 to TRBJ1-1; maybe TRBD1 (6 bases). The germline CDR1 and CDR2 sequences are SGHDT and YYEEEE. The CDR3 totals 13 residues. The V end was cut by 2 bases, the J end by 4 bases, with 9 bases between. Here the CDR3 reads CASSFRGFTEAFF. Here the CDR3 DNA reads TGTGCCAGCAGCTTCAGGGGATTCACTGAAGCTTTCTTT.

This chain links TRBV5-1 with TRBJ1-4; 7 positions match TRBD1. V shed 7 bases and J 5 bases; nucleotides not matched to a gene: 8. The CDR3 is 14 amino acids. The germline gives CDR1 SGHRS, CDR2 YFSETQ. CDR3 in amino acids: CASSPGQINEKLFF. CDR3 nucleotides: TGCGCCAGCTCCCCGGGACAGATCAATGAAAAACTGTTTTTT.

The chain links TRBV6-1 to TRBJ1-5; possibly TRBD1 for D (6 bases). The V gene lost 4 bases and the J gene lost 6 bases, with 10 bases spanning the gap. Germline values: CDR1 MNHNS, CDR2 SASEGT. This CDR3 contains 13 residues. CDR3 DNA sequence: TGTGCCAGCAGTGGGACAGCCGCTCAGCCCCAGCATTTT. Translated, it gives CASSGTAAQPQHF.

The CDR3 is CASSPRGDGRYGYTF. Here the CDR3 DNA reads TGTGCCAGTAGTCCTCGGGGGGACGGACGGTATGGCTACACCTTC. The rearrangement joins TRBV19 to TRBJ1-2; a possible D gene is TRBD1 (5 bases). Deletions cut 5 bases from V and 5 bases from J, with 18 bases between. Germline V gives CDR1 LNHDA, CDR2 SQIVND (reference sequence). The CDR3 covers 15 residues.

The chain employs TRBV19 and TRBJ2-2; D possibly corresponds to TRBD2 (6 bases). The germline gives CDR1 LNHDA, CDR2 SQIVND (reference sequence). The CDR3 has 14 amino acids. Trimming cost V 6 bases and J 4 bases, with 12 bases left between them. CDR3 bases: TGTGCCAGTAGGGAGGGGTGGGTCACCGGGGAGCTGTTTTTT. Protein: CASREGWVTGELFF.

The genes are TRBV30 and TRBJ1-1; 7 positions match TRBD1. Germline V gene data show CDR1 as GTSNPN and CDR2 as SVGIG (reference sequence). There are 14 residues in the CDR3. V shed 1 base and J 3 bases; nucleotides not matched to a gene: 5. The CDR3 loop reads CAWSDGQADTEAFF. CDR3 DNA sequence: TGTGCCTGGAGTGACGGACAGGCTGACACTGAAGCTTTCTTT.

The chain recombines TRBV7-9 with TRBJ2-7; 13 bases fit TRBD2. Germline lookup yields CDR1 SEHNR and CDR2 FQNEAQ (reference sequence). This CDR3 is built from 18 residues. The V gene end was trimmed by 6 bases and the J gene end by 5 bases; junction bases not matched to a gene: 16. In nucleotides, the CDR3 is TGTGCCAGCAGTAATCCCCGCGGACTAGCGGGAGTAGCCAACGAGCAGTACTTC. It is translated as CASSNPRGLAGVANEQYF.

The chain links TRBV6-5 to TRBJ1-2, with TRBD1 as a possible D gene (5 bases). Germline V CDR1 and CDR2: MNHEY, SVGAGI. Trimming removed 10 bases from V and 7 bases from J, with 13 bases in between. The CDR3 runs 11 residues. The CDR3 loop is CATSAGVGYTF. For the CDR3, the DNA is TGTGCCACCTCTGCGGGGGTTGGCTACACCTTC.

The V and J genes are TRBV5-1 and TRBJ1-4; D is ambiguous. CDR3 size: 14 residues. Germline V lookup: CDR1 SGHRS, CDR2 YFSETQ. The V end was cut by 5 bases, the J end by 1 base, with 9 bases between. The CDR3 protein is CASRVGLTNEKLFF. The CDR3 nucleotides read TGCGCCAGCAGGGTCGGGTTAACTAATGAAAAACTGTTTTTT. Using reference TRBV5-1 and TRBJ1-4 for the parts outside the CDR3, the full variable domain is KAGVTQTPRYLIKTRGQQVTLSCSPISGHRSVSWYQQTPGQGLQFLFEYFSETQRNKGNFPGRFSGRQFSNSRSEMNVSTLELGDSALYLCASRVGLTNEKLFFGSGTQLSVL.

This rearrangement joins TRBV6-5 to TRBJ2-1; 10 nucleotides match TRBD2. The length of the CDR3 is 15 residues. Germline CDR1 reads MNHEY; CDR2 reads SVGAGI. Germline trimming cut 0 bases from V and 10 bases from J; bases unmatched to any gene: 6. CDR3 region: CASSYSASGSIEQFF. The DNA of the CDR3 is TGTGCCAGCAGTTACTCGGCTAGCGGGAGTATAGAGCAGTTCTTC.

This chain uses TRBV7-2 with TRBJ2-5; 9 positions match TRBD2. Germline lookup yields CDR1 SGHTA and CDR2 FQGNSA. The CDR3 length is 14 residues. V shed 3 bases and J 7 bases; nucleotides not matched to a gene: 6. CDR3: CASSFSGRGGTQYF. The CDR3 DNA reads as TGTGCCAGCAGCTTTAGCGGGAGAGGAGGGACCCAGTACTTC.

The J gene is TRBJ2-3, the V gene TRBV9; TRBD2 agrees at 10 bases. J was trimmed by 5 bases and V by 0 bases; bases with no gene match: 6. This CDR3 has 16 residues. Germline assignment: CDR1 SGDLS and CDR2 YYNGEE. DNA of the CDR3: TGTGCCAGCAGCGTAGGTACTAGCGGGGACGTAGATACGCAGTATTTT. Its translation: CASSVGTSGDVDTQYF.

The gene calls are TRBV27 and TRBJ2-7; D is possibly TRBD1 (7 bases). The germline gives CDR1 MNHEY, CDR2 SMNVEV (reference sequence). The germline V and J ends were trimmed by 4 bases and 8 bases, with 39 bases remaining between them. The CDR3 loop spans 21 amino acids. The CDR3 nucleotides read TGTGCCAGCAGTTACCGCGGCGCAGGGGGACACGCGGGACCGACCCTTTTGCAGCAGTACTTC. Amino acids: CASSYRGAGGHAGPTLLQQYF.

This clone was recorded a few times. The J gene is TRBJ2-7, the V gene TRBV7-8, with TRBD2 matching 9 bases. V shed 1 base and J 1 base; nucleotides not matched to a gene: 11. Germline CDR1 reads SGHVS; CDR2 reads FQNEAQ. The CDR3 runs to 18 residues. CDR3 residues: CASSLDPGSGGLSYEQYF. CDR3 coding DNA: TGTGCCAGCAGCTTAGATCCCGGTAGCGGGGGCTTATCCTACGAGCAGTACTTC.

This clone was seen only once. The chain combines TRBV18 with TRBJ1-5, with D possibly TRBD1 on 5 matching bases. Trimming took off 3 bases at V and 6 bases at J, with 12 bases between the two ends. Germline assignment: CDR1 KGHSH and CDR2 LQKENI. This CDR3 spans 14 amino acids. In DNA form, the CDR3 reads TGTGCCAGCTCACCGACGCAGGGAGGTCAGCCCCAGCATTTT. This encodes CASSPTQGGQPQHF.